The T cell receptor beta chain under discussion was sequenced for a study of T cells in Graves' hyperthyroidism and ophthalmopathy (dated by TCRdb to between 2018 and 2021). As for the study more broadly: Peripheral blood samples were taken at the time of initial diagnosis, prior to any treatment. Once sampling was done, hyperthyroidism patients were given methimazole at a starting dose of 30 mg daily, whereas ophthalmopathy patients were given high-dose intravenous methylprednisolone. The roughly 94 discovery patients were randomly divided into training and test sets at a 7:3 ratio. The study also compared thyroid tissue and blood T-cell repertoires from five or six Graves' hyperthyroidism patients. TCR Vbeta CDR3 sequencing of 120 to 150 peripheral blood samples (over 40 ophthalmopathy, some 75 hyperthyroidism and approximately 17 progressor patients) is reported in the paper. Prospective prediction of ophthalmopathy was tested in an independent validation cohort consisting of some 18 hyperthyroidism patients and some 17 patients who later progressed to ophthalmopathy. To identify distinguishing TCR V-J signatures, a discovery cohort of roughly 100 patients was used, comprising 40 to 45 with Graves' ophthalmopathy and 57 with stable Graves' hyperthyroidism.

Moderately to severely active disease, a Clinical Activity Score of at least 3, a NOSPECS grade of at least 4, and a duration under 3 months were present in ophthalmopathy patients. Patients with uncontrolled infections, other autoimmune diseases, pregnancy or lactation were excluded. Clinical symptoms, serum thyroxine and TRAb, thyroid ultrasound, and orbital computed tomography formed the basis for the diagnoses. Ficoll-Paque density gradient centrifugation was used to isolate PBMCs from about 9 ml of fresh peripheral blood. Total RNA was extracted with Trizol reagent, and quality was checked on an Agilent 2100 Bioanalyzer. Paper-wide results and their limitations: Most expanded thyroid clonotypes (frequency above 0.001) were also detected in blood, a finding suggesting that blood repertoires may reflect thyroid immune responses. In cross-validation, a model built on a 13 V-J signature told ophthalmopathy apart from stable hyperthyroidism with 87.88% sensitivity and around 84% specificity, and in testing the same model reached 80%/75%. Sample size was not statistically predetermined, and investigators were not blinded to group allocation. In validation, the model predicted progression to ophthalmopathy a median of approximately 6.6 months before onset, with about 71% sensitivity and around 76% specificity.

At least ten counts were recorded for this clonotype. Its antigen has not been determined. Within one base of it there is no much larger clone, and no base qualities were kept. The TCR beta CDR3 regions were amplified from RNA transcripts. A first-round RT-PCR of the TCR CDR3 used the HTBI primer set with the Qiagen OneStep RT-PCR kit. A second multiplex PCR round built the libraries, followed by size selection and purification. Libraries were sequenced paired-end with 100 bp reads on an Illumina HiSeq2000. In the paper's pipeline: SOAPnuke was used to process the raw data, throwing out any read that contained adapters or uncalled bases, had a mean Phred below 15, or lacked an exact constant-primer or identifier match. COPE v1.2.5 was used to merge high-quality paired reads, and clonotypes were defined as unique nucleotide sequences. Clonotypes were aligned to IMGT TRBV, TRBD and TRBJ reference segments using MiTCR v1.1. The analysis included only V-J combinations with a frequency above 0.0001, which together covered around 99% of the repertoires. The TCS score was defined as F50 (clonal expansion) divided by E x V (chaos), with BLOSUM62-based TCRdist calculated between CDR3 peptides within each V-J. Welch's t-statistics and random forest reduced roughly 530 V-J features to about 12, which were used in a naive Bayes classifier (R e1071). The public sequencing data were trimmed at Q25 with fastp and processed into clonotypes with MiXCR by TCRdb, which kept only in-frame beta chains. Rows matching on CDR3 protein sequence are summarized as one entry with the most common DNA and genes. The V and J calls, along with clone size, are taken from TCRdb and not from the paper's own processing. The sample table contains hundreds of thousands of distinct CDR3 sequences; only one count was recorded for around 21% of them. About 35% of the sample comes from the top ten.

The source material was blood. This receptor was identified in a young man with Graves' ophthalmopathy.

The DNA reads as follows: TGTGCCTGGGGGGGTGGCTACGAGCAGTACTTC. Its translation reads: CAWGGGYEQYF. This chain joins TRBV30 to TRBJ2-7; the D gene cannot be resolved beyond TRBD1 or TRBD2, each matching 5 bases. From the germline V gene (reference sequence), CDR1 is GTSNPN and CDR2 is SVGIG. V sheds 5 bases and J sheds 3 bases, leaving 8 bases between their ends. The cysteine opens and the phenylalanine closes a CDR3 of 11 amino acids. Solely the CDR3 DNA is kept, with 33 bases framed from the first base.